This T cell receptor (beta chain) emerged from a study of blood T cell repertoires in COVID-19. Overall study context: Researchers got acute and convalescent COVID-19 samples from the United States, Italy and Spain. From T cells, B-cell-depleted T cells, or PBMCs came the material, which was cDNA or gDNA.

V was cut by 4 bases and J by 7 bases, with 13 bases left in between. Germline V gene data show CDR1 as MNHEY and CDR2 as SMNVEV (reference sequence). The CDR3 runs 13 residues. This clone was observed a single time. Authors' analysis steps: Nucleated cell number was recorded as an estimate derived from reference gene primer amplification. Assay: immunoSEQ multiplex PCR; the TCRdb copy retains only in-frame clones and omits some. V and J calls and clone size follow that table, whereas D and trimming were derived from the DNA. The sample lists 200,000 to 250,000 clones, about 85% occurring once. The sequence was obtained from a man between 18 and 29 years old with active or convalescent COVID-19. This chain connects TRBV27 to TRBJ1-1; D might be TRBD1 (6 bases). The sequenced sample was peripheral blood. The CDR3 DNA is TGTGCCAGCAGTTGGGGCAGGGGCGGTGAAGCTTTCTTT. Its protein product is CASSWGRGGEAFF.